The following is a T cell receptor (beta chain) sequence with its context. The antigen is not known. The data were taken from a study of vaccination and CD4 T cells after COVID-19. On the study more broadly: The authors exposed cells to overlapping spike peptides derived from SARS-CoV-2, HCoV-NL63, HCoV-OC43 and HCoV-229E.

The treatment: approximately 11-day PBMC culture with coronavirus spike peptide pools or control peptides (ViraFEST assay). The collection of CD4+ T cells from the unexposed donor took place before the COVID-19 pandemic (2011-2018). The assay that was used to sequence DNA from cultured CD4+ T cells was the Oncomine TCR Beta short-read assay. From cultured CD4+ T cells, genomic DNA was extracted. TCRdb reprocessed the PCR reads via MiXCR and lists one record per CDR3 protein. The data show several thousand distinct CDR3 sequences, roughly 39% seen once. The clonotype was recovered from a human donor in good health. The specimen sequenced was CD4+ T cells from blood, cultured in vitro.

CDR3 region: CASSLEGFQPQHF. CDR3 coding DNA: TGTGCCAGCAGCTTAGAAGGTTTTCAGCCCCAGCATTTT. The chain recombines TRBV7-9 with TRBJ1-5; D gene unclear. V shed 1 base and J shed 6 bases, with 7 bases lying between them. The CDR3 spans 13 residues. Germline assignment: CDR1 SEHNR and CDR2 FQNEAQ (reference sequence). Full variable domain (outside the CDR3, taken from reference TRBV7-9 and TRBJ1-5): DTGVSQNPRHKITKRGQNVTFRCDPISEHNRLYWYRQTLGQGPEFLTYFQNEAQLEKSRLLSDRFSAERPKGSFSTLEIQRTEQGDSAMYLCASSLEGFQPQHFGDGTRLSIL.